Listed below are T cell receptor beta chains from one sample, sequenced in a study of T cells in Graves' hyperthyroidism and ophthalmopathy. TCRdb ran MiXCR on the multiplex PCR reads and lists one entry per CDR3 protein. The table has under 350,000 distinct CDR3 sequences, 15% to 20% seen once; the top ten hold over 50%. The sequenced sample consisted of blood. These receptors were taken from a woman aged 55-70 years with Graves' ophthalmopathy. CDR3s include the opening cysteine and the closing phenylalanine or tryptophan. Fields, in order: clone size, J gene, D gene, V gene, CDR3 DNA, CDR3 protein. A D gene is named only where the DNA matches it firmly. Clone size is shown for a subset of rows, as once, few, many or a class of expanded clone.

size: few; J: TRBJ2-2; D: TRBD1; V: TRBV6-1; DNA: TGTGCCAGCACCGGACAGGGCCTTGCCGGGGAGCTGTTTTTT; CDR3: CASTGQGLAGELFF
size: -; J: TRBJ2-4; D: -; V: TRBV5-1; DNA: TGCGCCAGCAGCTTAACAGGATTAGCCAAAAACATTCAGTACTTC; CDR3: CASSLTGLAKNIQYF
size: many; J: TRBJ2-7; D: -; V: TRBV7-2; DNA: TGTGCCAGCAGCTACCGGCCCGTCCAGACCTACGAGCAGTACTTC; CDR3: CASSYRPVQTYEQYF
size: many; J: TRBJ1-5; D: -; V: TRBV3-1; DNA: TGTGCCAGCAGCCAAAACCAGGATCAGCCCCAGCATTTT; CDR3: CASSQNQDQPQHF
size: -; J: TRBJ2-3; D: -; V: TRBV6-5; DNA: TGTGCCAGCAGTTACTCGCTTGGGGGGGGCAGGGATACGCAGTATTTT; CDR3: CASSYSLGGGRDTQYF
size: many; J: TRBJ2-7; D: -; V: TRBV5-1; DNA: TGCGCCAGCAGCTTGAAGCAGAGACCCTACGAGCAGTACTTC; CDR3: CASSLKQRPYEQYF
size: -; J: TRBJ2-5; D: TRBD1; V: TRBV9; DNA: TGTGCCAGCAGTAACTCTAGAGGGGGACAGAAACAAGAGACCCAGTACTTC; CDR3: CASSNSRGGQKQETQYF
size: -; J: TRBJ2-2; D: TRBD1; V: TRBV6-1; DNA: TGTGCCAGCAGTAGACTACCGGGACAGAGAACCGGGGAGCTGTTTTTT; CDR3: CASSRLPGQRTGELFF
size: -; J: TRBJ2-3; D: TRBD1; V: TRBV4-3; DNA: TGCGCCAGCAGCCAAGATCAGGGGGCGTATAACACAGATACGCAGTATTTT; CDR3: CASSQDQGAYNTDTQYF
size: few; J: TRBJ2-5; D: TRBD1; V: TRBV19; DNA: TGTGCCAGCAGGGGACAGGGGCAAATGGAGACCCAGTACTTC; CDR3: CASRGQGQMETQYF
size: many; J: TRBJ1-3; D: -; V: TRBV4-1; DNA: TGCGCCAGCAGCGGAGAACCGAGAAACACCATATATTTT; CDR3: CASSGEPRNTIYF
size: many; J: TRBJ2-7; D: TRBD1; V: TRBV7-2; DNA: TGTGCCAGCAGCCCGGGGACAGGGATCGGAGGTGAGCAGTACTTC; CDR3: CASSPGTGIGGEQYF
size: -; J: TRBJ1-2; D: TRBD1; V: TRBV13; DNA: TGTGCCAGCAGCCGAATATCCCGGGACAGGGGTTTCGGCTACACCTTC; CDR3: CASSRISRDRGFGYTF
size: many; J: TRBJ1-4; D: -; V: TRBV5-5; DNA: TGTGCCAGCAGCTTACACCGGACGCAGGCAACTAATGAAAAACTGTTTTTT; CDR3: CASSLHRTQATNEKLFF
size: many; J: TRBJ2-7; D: TRBD2; V: TRBV27; DNA: TGTGCCAGCAGTTTCTCCTATAGCGGGGTCTACGAGCAGTACTTC; CDR3: CASSFSYSGVYEQYF
size: many; J: TRBJ1-1; D: -; V: TRBV28; DNA: TGTGCCAGCAGCGCTGGCACCCTGAGGACTGAAGCTTTCTTT; CDR3: CASSAGTLRTEAFF
size: many; J: TRBJ1-2; D: TRBD1; V: TRBV6-1; DNA: TGTGCCAGCAGTACCGGGACAGTAATTGGCTACACCTTC; CDR3: CASSTGTVIGYTF
size: few; J: TRBJ2-1; D: TRBD2; V: TRBV20-1; DNA: TGCAGTGCCCAATACCGGGCGGGAGGTTACAATGAGCAGTTCTTC; CDR3: CSAQYRAGGYNEQFF
size: many; J: TRBJ2-4; D: -; V: TRBV12-3/TRBV12-4; DNA: TGTGCCAGCACCGGCGGGCAGGTCGTAGCCAAAAACATTCAGTACTTC; CDR3: CASTGGQVVAKNIQYF
size: many; J: TRBJ1-2; D: TRBD1; V: TRBV2; DNA: TGTGCCAGCAGTGAACAGGGGGACTATGGCTACACCTTC; CDR3: CASSEQGDYGYTF
size: -; J: TRBJ1-5; D: -; V: TRBV7-2; DNA: TGTGCCAGCAGCTTAGGATCAGGGCAGCCCCAGCATTTT; CDR3: CASSLGSGQPQHF
size: -; J: TRBJ2-1; D: -; V: TRBV4-2; DNA: TGTGCCAGCAGCCAAGCGGCGGGGATAAGCTCCTACAATGAGCAGTTCTTC; CDR3: CASSQAAGISSYNEQFF
size: -; J: TRBJ1-1; D: -; V: TRBV2; DNA: TGTGCCAGCAGCGAAACGACAGCTATGGGCGAAGCTTTCTTT; CDR3: CASSETTAMGEAFF
size: -; J: TRBJ2-3; D: -; V: TRBV28; DNA: TGTGCCAGCAGGTTAGATACGCAGTATTTT; CDR3: CASRLDTQYF
size: -; J: TRBJ1-4; D: -; V: TRBV18; DNA: TGTGCCAGCTCACCAACCGGATTTAATGAAAAACTGTTTTTT; CDR3: CASSPTGFNEKLFF
size: few; J: TRBJ2-1; D: TRBD1; V: TRBV10-3; DNA: TGTGCCATCATGGGGACAGCAGGTGAGCAGTTCTTC; CDR3: CAIMGTAGEQFF
size: many; J: TRBJ1-2; D: -; V: TRBV6-6; DNA: TGTGCCAGCAGTTACTCTGGGGAGGCCACCTATGGCTACACCTTC; CDR3: CASSYSGEATYGYTF
size: many; J: TRBJ1-5; D: -; V: TRBV7-2; DNA: TGTGCCAGCAGCCCGCAGACGGGTTATAATCAGCCCCAGCATTTT; CDR3: CASSPQTGYNQPQHF
size: many; J: TRBJ2-7; D: TRBD2; V: TRBV20-1; DNA: TGCAGTGCTAGCCGGGAGGACGAGCAGTACTTC; CDR3: CSASREDEQYF
size: -; J: TRBJ2-2; D: -; V: TRBV14; DNA: TGTGCCAGCAGCCCCGAGTTAGGGGCGCGAGGGGAGCTGTTTTTT; CDR3: CASSPELGARGELFF
size: many; J: TRBJ2-5; D: TRBD2; V: TRBV30; DNA: TGTGCCTGGAGTGGAAGGGAGGGGGAGACCCAGTACTTC; CDR3: CAWSGREGETQYF
size: few; J: TRBJ2-4; D: TRBD1; V: TRBV19; DNA: TGTGCCAGTAGTATCGGTGGACAGGGCGGAAACATTCAGTACTTC; CDR3: CASSIGGQGGNIQYF
size: many; J: TRBJ1-4; D: TRBD1; V: TRBV2; DNA: TGTGCCAGCAAATCCGGGACAGGGGGTGAAAAACTGTTTTTT; CDR3: CASKSGTGGEKLFF
size: -; J: TRBJ2-7; D: TRBD2; V: TRBV28; DNA: TGTGCCAGCAGTTTGGGTAGCGGGAGAGGGAATCAGCAGTACTTC; CDR3: CASSLGSGRGNQQYF
size: -; J: TRBJ2-4; D: -; V: TRBV27; DNA: TGTGCCAGCAGTTTTCGGGATAGCGCAAGCGGGAACATTCAGTACTTC; CDR3: CASSFRDSASGNIQYF
size: many; J: TRBJ1-1; D: -; V: TRBV20-1; DNA: TGCAGTGGAACACAGCCGAACACTGAAGCTTTCTTT; CDR3: CSGTQPNTEAFF
size: many; J: TRBJ2-1; D: -; V: TRBV28; DNA: TGTGCCAGCAGCACCCTTCATCGGGGTAATGAGCAGTTCTTC; CDR3: CASSTLHRGNEQFF
size: many; J: TRBJ2-7; D: -; V: TRBV7-8; DNA: TGTGCCAGCAGCTCCCGGGGAGGTGGAAGGCAGTACTTC; CDR3: CASSSRGGGRQYF
size: many; J: TRBJ1-4; D: -; V: TRBV7-2; DNA: TGTGCCAGCAGCTTAGGGGGTTGGTTGTTGACTAATGAAAAACTGTTTTTT; CDR3: CASSLGGWLLTNEKLFF
size: many; J: TRBJ2-7; D: TRBD2; V: TRBV20-1; DNA: TGCAGTGCTGGACTAGCCTACGAGCAGTACTTC; CDR3: CSAGLAYEQYF
size: many; J: TRBJ2-1; D: TRBD1; V: TRBV28; DNA: TGTGCCAGCAGTTTTAGGGGGCGTGAGCAGTTCTTC; CDR3: CASSFRGREQFF
size: few; J: TRBJ2-5; D: -; V: TRBV6-2/TRBV6-3; DNA: TGTGCCAGCAGTTACCCCAATAAAGAGACCCAGTACTTC; CDR3: CASSYPNKETQYF
size: many; J: TRBJ2-7; D: -; V: TRBV7-2; DNA: TGTGCCAGCAGCTTAGTCCTTTACGAGCAGTACTTC; CDR3: CASSLVLYEQYF
size: many; J: TRBJ2-1; D: -; V: TRBV28; DNA: TGTGCCAGCAGTTCTCCGGGCCCCGTGAAGGGGGGTGAGCAGTTCTTC; CDR3: CASSSPGPVKGGEQFF
size: many; J: TRBJ2-5; D: -; V: TRBV11-2; DNA: TGTGCCAGCAGCTTATTTGGCGGGGCCGCATATGAAGAGACCCAGTACTTC; CDR3: CASSLFGGAAYEETQYF
size: many; J: TRBJ2-2; D: -; V: TRBV7-2; DNA: TGTGCCAGCAGCCTCTCCCAGGGGTCGAACACCGGGGAGCTGTTTTTT; CDR3: CASSLSQGSNTGELFF
size: many; J: TRBJ1-2; D: -; V: TRBV7-9; DNA: TGTGCCAGCAGCTTAGTTTCGGGTCCGCTTGGCTACACCTTC; CDR3: CASSLVSGPLGYTF